Sequencing of this TCR beta chain was carried out in a study of T cell responses to AZD1222 COVID-19 vaccine. Study-level background: Timing groups of about 4 and about 12 weeks for second doses were pooled.

Study results and limitations: Only five to seven individuals given AZD1222 were seropositive at baseline. The sample set comprised mostly white British donors with more females, and clonal diversity was possibly underestimated.

In the case of this clone: The target antigen is unknown.

The V and J ends lost 2 bases and 2 bases respectively, with 7 bases between them. The germline V gene has CDR1 MDHEN and CDR2 SYDVKM. This CDR3 region has 13 residues. Sequencing was performed with immunoSEQ multiplex PCR; in TCRdb, only in-frame clones are kept and a portion is missing. Of 120,000 or so clones detected, roughly 90% appear once; the ten largest clones hold 2.5% to 3%. The rearrangement links TRBV28 to TRBJ2-7; possible D gene TRBD1, 5 bases. The sequence was obtained from an adult in good health. Source: peripheral blood, taken on day 0 of AZD1222 vaccination. The CDR3 DNA reads TGTGCCAGCAGTTTACCGACAGCCTACGAGCAGTACTTC. It codes for CASSLPTAYEQYF.